This T cell receptor (beta chain) comes out of a study of blood T cell repertoires in COVID-19. Overall study: Sites across the United States, Italy and Spain contributed samples from acute and convalescent COVID-19. PBMCs, B-cell-depleted T cells, or T cells provided the cDNA or gDNA that made up the material.

Original data processing: Cell counts per sample came from amplifying reference gene primers. Method: immunoSEQ multiplex PCR; TCRdb's copy keeps in-frame clones and lacks some. D and trimming were read from the DNA, whereas the V and J calls and clone size are those reported in that table. Among 200,000 to 250,000 clones, roughly 75% were seen once, and the ten largest hold 5.5%. The germline gives CDR1 SEHNR, CDR2 FQNEAQ (reference sequence). The CDR3 runs 14 residues. With 5 bases clipped from V and 2 bases from J, the junction kept 4 bases outside the gene matches. This chain joins TRBV7-9 and TRBJ2-7, with 9 bases that match TRBD1. This sequence was found in a woman aged 65 to 85 with acute or convalescent COVID-19. Source material: peripheral blood. CDR3 DNA sequence: TGTGCCAGCAGCCTACAGGGGGCAGCCTACGAGCAGTACTTC. It yields the protein CASSLQGAAYEQYF.